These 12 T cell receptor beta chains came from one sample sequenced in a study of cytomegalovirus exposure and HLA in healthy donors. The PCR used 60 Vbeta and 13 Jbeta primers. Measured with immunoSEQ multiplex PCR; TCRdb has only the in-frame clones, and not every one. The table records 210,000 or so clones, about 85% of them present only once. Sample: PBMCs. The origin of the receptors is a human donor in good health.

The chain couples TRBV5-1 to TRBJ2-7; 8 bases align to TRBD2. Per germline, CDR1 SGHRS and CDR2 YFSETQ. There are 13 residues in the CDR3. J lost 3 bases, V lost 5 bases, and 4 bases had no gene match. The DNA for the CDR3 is TGCGCCAGCAGTAAACTAGCGGTCTACGAGCAGTACTTC. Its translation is CASSKLAVYEQYF.

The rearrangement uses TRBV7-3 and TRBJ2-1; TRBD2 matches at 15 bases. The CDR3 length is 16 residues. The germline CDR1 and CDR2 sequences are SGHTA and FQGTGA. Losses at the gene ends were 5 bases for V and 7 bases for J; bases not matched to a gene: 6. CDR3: CASSGPGLAGGNEQFF. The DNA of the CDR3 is TGTGCCAGCAGCGGACCGGGACTAGCGGGAGGAAATGAGCAGTTCTTC.

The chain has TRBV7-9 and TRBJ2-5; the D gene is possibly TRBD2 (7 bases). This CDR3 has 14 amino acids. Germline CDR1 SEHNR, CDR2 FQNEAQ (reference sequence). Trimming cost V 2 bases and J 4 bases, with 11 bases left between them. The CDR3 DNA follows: TGTGCCAGCAGCTTACAGGGAGGGGGAGAGACCCAGTACTTC. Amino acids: CASSLQGGGETQYF.

CDR3 nucleotides: TGCGCCAGCAGCTCAGGGCCAGGAACAAATCAGCCCCAGCATTTT. Its protein is CASSSGPGTNQPQHF. The genes are TRBV4-1 and TRBJ1-5, with a tentative D call TRBD1 (5 bases). The germline V gene encodes CDR1 MGHRA and CDR2 YSYEKL. V shed 5 bases and J shed 4 bases, with 15 bases lying between them. The length of the CDR3 is 15 residues.

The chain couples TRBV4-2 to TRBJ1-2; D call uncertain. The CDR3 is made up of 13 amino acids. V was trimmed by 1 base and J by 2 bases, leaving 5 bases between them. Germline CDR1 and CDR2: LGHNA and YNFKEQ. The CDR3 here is CASSQAQNYGYTF. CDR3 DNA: TGTGCCAGCAGCCAAGCGCAGAACTATGGCTACACCTTC.

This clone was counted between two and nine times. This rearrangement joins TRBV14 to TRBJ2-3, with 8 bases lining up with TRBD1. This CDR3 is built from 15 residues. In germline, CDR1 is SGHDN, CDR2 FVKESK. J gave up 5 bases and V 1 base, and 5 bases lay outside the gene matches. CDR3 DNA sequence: TGTGCCAGCAGCCAAGCAGGGGGCGTTTTAGATACGCAGTATTTT. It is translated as CASSQAGGVLDTQYF.

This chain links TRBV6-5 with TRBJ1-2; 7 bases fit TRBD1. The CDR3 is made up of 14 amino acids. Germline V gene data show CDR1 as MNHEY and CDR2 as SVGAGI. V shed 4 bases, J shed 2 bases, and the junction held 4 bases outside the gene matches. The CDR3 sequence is CASSWDSGNYGYTF. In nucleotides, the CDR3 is TGTGCCAGCAGTTGGGACAGTGGGAACTATGGCTACACCTTC.

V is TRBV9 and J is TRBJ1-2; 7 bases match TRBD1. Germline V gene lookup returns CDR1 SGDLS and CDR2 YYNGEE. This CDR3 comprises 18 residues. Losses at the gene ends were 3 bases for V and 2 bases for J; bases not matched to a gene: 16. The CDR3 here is CASSAAGAQGGWNYGYTF. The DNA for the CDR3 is TGTGCCAGCAGCGCAGCGGGGGCTCAGGGGGGATGGAACTATGGCTACACCTTC. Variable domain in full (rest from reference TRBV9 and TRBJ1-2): DSGVTQTPKHLITATGQRVTLRCSPRSGDLSVYWYQQSLDQGLQFLIQYYNGEERAKGNILERFSAQQFPDLHSELNLSSLELGDSALYFCASSAAGAQGGWNYGYTFGSGTRLTVV.

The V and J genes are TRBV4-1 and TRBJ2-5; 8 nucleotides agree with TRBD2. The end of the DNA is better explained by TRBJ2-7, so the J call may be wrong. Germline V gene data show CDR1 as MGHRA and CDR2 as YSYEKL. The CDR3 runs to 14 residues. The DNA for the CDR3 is TGCGCCAGCAGCCAGTCAGCGGGAGAGTACGAGCAGTACTTC. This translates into CASSQSAGEYEQYF.

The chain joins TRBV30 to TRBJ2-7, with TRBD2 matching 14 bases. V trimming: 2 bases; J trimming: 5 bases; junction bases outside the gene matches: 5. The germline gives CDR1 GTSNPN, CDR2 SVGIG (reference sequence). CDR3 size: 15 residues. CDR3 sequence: CAWSYGLAGGDEQYF. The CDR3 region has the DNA TGTGCCTGGAGTTATGGACTAGCGGGAGGCGACGAGCAGTACTTC. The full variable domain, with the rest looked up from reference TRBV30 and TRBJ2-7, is SQTIHQWPATLVQPVGSPLSLECTVEGTSNPNLYWYRQAAGRGLQLLFYSVGIGQISSEVPQNLSASRPQDRQFILSSKKLLLSDSGFYLCAWSYGLAGGDEQYFGPGTRLTVT.

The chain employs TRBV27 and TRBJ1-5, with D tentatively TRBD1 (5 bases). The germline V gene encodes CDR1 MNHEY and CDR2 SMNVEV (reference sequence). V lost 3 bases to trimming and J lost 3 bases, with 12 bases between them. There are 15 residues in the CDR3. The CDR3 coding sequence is TGTGCCAGCAGTTTCGGGGGTGGGAACAATCAGCCCCAGCATTTT. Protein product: CASSFGGGNNQPQHF.

CDR3 sequence (DNA): TGCAGCGTCATAGCGGGAGGGCCCGGGGACACGCAGTATTTT. Protein sequence: CSVIAGGPGDTQYF. V and J are TRBV29-1 and TRBJ2-3, with 11 bases identical to TRBD2. Trimming took 6 bases from V and 9 from J; bases not matched to a gene: 11. The CDR3 loop spans 14 amino acids. Germline CDR1 and CDR2: SQVTM and ANQGSEA.